This T cell receptor beta chain was retrieved from a study of CD8 T cells in ankylosing spondylitis. Study-level findings and limits: The study looked at matched synovial fluid samples from ankylosing spondylitis patients. Disease-linked clones were reported to be significantly enriched there.

Using its own MiXCR run on the 5' RACE reads, TCRdb lists one record per CDR3 protein. The table includes under 250,000 distinct CDR3 sequences, roughly 32% detected once. For this clonotype: Its antigen remains unknown.

CDR1 and CDR2 (germline): LGHNA, YNFKEQ. Deletions cut 0 bases from V and 2 bases from J, with 5 bases between. The length of the CDR3 is 13 residues. This receptor was taken from a male donor with ankylosing spondylitis or in good health (not recorded which). The source material was blood, either unsorted or a sorted T cell fraction (not recorded which). The chain links TRBV4-2 to TRBJ2-7, with D possibly matching TRBD2 (5 bases). The CDR3 reads CASSQDGTYEQYF. The DNA for the CDR3 is TGTGCCAGCAGCCAAGACGGGACCTACGAGCAGTACTTC.